The clone carrying this T cell receptor (beta chain) was counted a few times. The antigen is undetermined. Using RNA transcripts as the source, TCR beta CDR3 regions were amplified. Initially, a first-round RT-PCR of the TCR CDR3 employed the HTBI primer set. MiXCR, applied by TCRdb to the multiplex PCR reads, yields one record per CDR3 protein. The sample records approximately 740,000 distinct CDR3 sequences, about 14% being singletons. The data originate from a study of T cells in Graves' hyperthyroidism and ophthalmopathy. Study-wide background: Peripheral blood draws took place at initial diagnosis, ahead of any treatment. Regarding the study as a whole: Stable hyperthyroidism was separated from ophthalmopathy by a model based on 13 V-J features.

CDR3 length: 14 residues. V was trimmed by 3 bases and J by 2 bases, leaving 11 bases between them. CDR1 and CDR2 (germline): SEHNR, FQNEAQ (reference sequence). This TCR came from a woman aged 18-29 years with Graves' hyperthyroidism. The sample taken for sequencing was blood. The chain couples TRBV7-9 to TRBJ2-7; either TRBD1 or TRBD2 may fit D (5 bases each). CDR3 protein: CASSFGTLAYEQYF. The DNA of the CDR3 is TGTGCCAGCAGCTTTGGGACGCTAGCCTACGAGCAGTACTTC.